The rows below give T cell receptor beta chains drawn from one sample of a study of OX40 agonist ivuxolimab in advanced cancers. Repertoires were generated with immunoSEQ multiplex PCR, while TCRdb's copy carries only in-frame clones and drops some. The table shows approximately 74,000 clones, with approximately 82% occurring only once. The starting material was CD4+ or CD8+ T cells sorted from blood, obtained in a trial of the OX40 agonist ivuxolimab. These receptors all stem from an adult with an advanced solid tumor such as melanoma, head and neck, liver or kidney cancer. CDR3s include the opening cysteine and the closing phenylalanine or tryptophan. D genes are given only for firm matches. Size values are once, few and many counts, or a class for expanded clones, and some rows have none.

V gene	clone size	J gene	D gene	CDR3 protein	CDR3 DNA
TRBV6-6	-	TRBJ2-1	-	CASSSRRGATYNEQFF	TGTGCCAGCAGCTCAAGGAGGGGGGCTACCTACAATGAGCAGTTCTTC
TRBV5-6	-	TRBJ1-1	-	CASSWGTDMNTEAFF	TGTGCCAGCAGCTGGGGCACGGACATGAACACTGAAGCTTTCTTT
TRBV28	-	TRBJ2-3	TRBD2	CASITAGAAKDTQYF	TGTGCCAGCATAACGGCGGGAGCGGCCAAAGATACGCAGTATTTT
TRBV9	once	TRBJ2-1	-	CASSAPGSLYNEQFF	TGTGCCAGCAGCGCGCCAGGTTCTTTGTACAATGAGCAGTTCTTC
TRBV6-1	-	TRBJ2-3	TRBD2	CASSEVWREGLTDTQYF	TGTGCCAGCAGTGAAGTGTGGCGGGAGGGCCTTACAGATACGCAGTATTTT
TRBV29-1	-	TRBJ2-1	-	CSVLDTAVDNEQFF	TGCAGCGTTCTCGACACCGCGGTGGACAATGAGCAGTTCTTC
TRBV5-4	-	TRBJ1-6	TRBD1	CASSTTGTVGSPLHF	TGTGCCAGCAGCACGACCGGGACAGTTGGCTCACCCCTCCACTTT
TRBV9	-	TRBJ1-1	-	CASSSGQNTEAFF	TGTGCCAGCAGCTCGGGACAGAACACTGAAGCTTTCTTT
TRBV5-1	-	TRBJ1-1	-	CASSLSPGARAEAFF	TGCGCCAGCAGCTTGTCGCCAGGGGCCCGGGCTGAAGCTTTCTTT
TRBV19	-	TRBJ2-7	-	CASSVSVAVSYEQYF	TGTGCCAGTAGTGTCTCGGTCGCAGTATCCTACGAGCAGTACTTC
TRBV10-1	once	TRBJ2-1	-	CASSEMLAYSSYNEQFF	TGCGCCAGCAGTGAGATGTTAGCGTACAGCTCCTACAATGAGCAGTTCTTC
TRBV18	-	TRBJ2-7	-	CASSPPASYEQYF	TGTGCCAGCTCACCACCTGCGAGCTACGAGCAGTACTTC
TRBV28	-	TRBJ2-1	TRBD2	CASSSRKGLAGDEQFF	TGTGCCAGCAGTTCCAGAAAAGGACTAGCGGGAGATGAGCAGTTCTTC
TRBV5-8	-	TRBJ1-2	TRBD1	CASRPRDRGPHGYTF	TGTGCCAGCAGGCCCCGCGACAGGGGGCCACATGGCTACACCTTC
TRBV2	-	TRBJ2-3	TRBD1	CASIRQGTDTQYF	TGTGCCAGCATTAGACAGGGGACAGATACGCAGTATTTT
TRBV4-2	-	TRBJ2-1	TRBD2	CASSQESGLAGGRYEQFF	TGTGCCAGCAGCCAAGAATCGGGACTAGCGGGAGGTCGGTATGAGCAGTTCTTC
TRBV25-1	once	TRBJ1-4	TRBD1	CASSEMGTGEVEKLFF	TGTGCCAGCAGTGAAATGGGGACAGGGGAAGTTGAAAAACTGTTTTTT
TRBV21-1	-	TRBJ2-6	-	CASSKGDRPSLAGANVLTF	TGTGCCAGCAGCAAGGGGGACAGACCCTCTCTGGCTGGGGCCAACGTCCTGACTTTC
TRBV5-6	-	TRBJ1-6	-	CASSLAQGSSPLHF	TGTGCCAGCAGCTTGGCACAGGGAAGCTCACCCCTCCACTTT
TRBV28	once	TRBJ2-7	TRBD1	CASGTGTGVMNMGYF	TGTGCCAGCGGCACCGGGACAGGGGTGATGAACATGGGGTACTTC
TRBV19	-	TRBJ1-1	TRBD1	CASRETGGRTEAFF	TGTGCCAGTAGAGAAACAGGGGGGAGGACTGAAGCTTTCTTT
TRBV4-1	-	TRBJ1-3	-	CASSGQSVTGNTIYF	TGCGCCAGCTCCGGACAGTCCGTTACTGGAAACACCATATATTTT
TRBV2	once	TRBJ1-5	TRBD1	CASSDEQGGQPQHF	TGTGCCAGCAGTGATGAGCAGGGGGGTCAGCCCCAGCATTTT
TRBV2	-	TRBJ2-5	TRBD2	CASRPRTSGETQYF	TGTGCCAGCAGACCCAGGACTAGTGGAGAGACCCAGTACTTC
TRBV27	-	TRBJ1-5	-	CASSFRRSNQPQHF	TGTGCCAGCAGTTTCAGAAGAAGCAATCAGCCCCAGCATTTT
TRBV10-1	-	TRBJ2-7	TRBD2	CASSGTMGLGLLEQYF	TGCGCCAGCAGTGGGACCATGGGACTAGGACTCCTCGAGCAGTACTTC
TRBV19	-	TRBJ2-7	-	CASSTLTPGAYEQYF	TGTGCCAGTAGTACCCTCACCCCGGGAGCGTACGAGCAGTACTTC